A single sample is the source of the 10 T cell receptor beta chains below, sequenced in a study of T cell changes during pregnancy in multiple sclerosis. This table comes from immunoSEQ multiplex PCR, and its TCRdb copy is limited to in-frame clones, with some not included. Of about 36,000 clones in the sample, 80% to 95% are singletons; the top ten hold 0.43%. The source material was CD4+ T cells from peripheral blood mononuclear cells, sampled in the third trimester of pregnancy. These receptors were taken from a female donor in good health, enrolled as a control in a pregnancy study.

The chain is built from TRBV30 and TRBJ1-3; tentatively, D is TRBD1 (5 bases). The germline V and J ends were trimmed by 0 bases and 0 bases, with 9 bases remaining between them. The CDR3 covers 15 residues. Germline V gene data show CDR1 as GTSNPN and CDR2 as SVGIG (reference sequence). The CDR3: CAWSVARGSGNTIYF. For the CDR3, the DNA is TGTGCCTGGAGTGTAGCTAGGGGCTCTGGAAACACCATATATTTT.

The sample holds one count of this clone. V is TRBV6-1 and J is TRBJ1-2; 7 bases agree with TRBD1. J lost 4 bases, V lost 1 base, and 3 bases had no gene match. The CDR3 has 14 amino acids. Germline V gene sequence: CDR1 MNHNS, CDR2 SASEGT. The chain's CDR3 is CASSEVRQGYGYTF. The CDR3 DNA is TGTGCCAGCAGTGAAGTGAGACAGGGCTATGGCTACACCTTC.

The chain links TRBV7-2 to TRBJ2-1; perhaps TRBD2 as D (7 bases). Deletions cut 1 base from V and 0 bases from J, with 10 bases between. The CDR3 is made up of 16 amino acids. Germline V CDR1 and CDR2: SGHTA, FQGNSA. DNA for the CDR3: TGTGCCAGCAGCTTAGGAGGGGGGGCCTCCTACAATGAGCAGTTCTTC. Translation: CASSLGGGASYNEQFF.

The chain couples TRBV4-3 to TRBJ1-5; 9 positions agree with TRBD1. This CDR3 has 15 amino acids. With 5 bases clipped from V and 7 bases from J, the junction kept 9 bases outside the gene matches. In germline, CDR1 is LGHNA, CDR2 YSLEER. The CDR3 loop reads CASSEGQGGGQPQHF. The CDR3 DNA reads as TGCGCCAGCAGCGAGGGACAGGGAGGAGGGCAGCCCCAGCATTTT.

The rearrangement uses TRBV12-5 and TRBJ2-3, with a tentative D call TRBD1 (5 bases). The CDR3 runs to 14 residues. Trimming left V 8 bases short and J 5 bases short, with 17 bases between. CDR1 LGHNT and CDR2 FRNRAP come from the germline V gene. This CDR3 is CASKGHLLRDTQYF. The CDR3 coding sequence is TGTGCTAGTAAGGGGCACCTACTACGAGATACGCAGTATTTT.

The chain carries TRBV9 and TRBJ1-3; TRBD1 aligns across 7 bases. This CDR3 comprises 17 residues. Germline V lookup: CDR1 SGDLS, CDR2 YYNGEE. V lost 4 bases and J lost 0; bases outside the gene matches: 10. CDR3 in DNA: TGTGCCAGCAGCCCCAGACAGGGAATCGGCTCTGGAAACACCATATATTTT. It translates to CASSPRQGIGSGNTIYF.

The rearrangement links TRBV7-9 to TRBJ1-4, with D perhaps matching TRBD1 (6 bases). V was cut by 1 base and J by 7 bases, with 13 bases left in between. Germline CDR1 SEHNR, CDR2 FQNEAQ (reference sequence). This CDR3 region has 15 residues. The CDR3 spells CASSLGQGLGEKLFF. Here the CDR3 DNA reads TGTGCCAGCAGCTTAGGGCAGGGGTTGGGTGAAAAACTGTTTTTT.

The chain recombines TRBV10-3 with TRBJ2-7; 9 bases line up with TRBD1. V gave up 3 bases and J gave up 1 base; unmatched junction bases: 7. Germline V CDR1 and CDR2: ENHRY, SYGVKD. The CDR3 has 16 amino acids. CDR3 nucleotides: TGTGCCATCAGTGATCTATCGGGACAGGGATCCTACGAGCAGTACTTC. This translates into CAISDLSGQGSYEQYF.

The chain links TRBV5-1 to TRBJ1-1; 8 bases agree with TRBD1. Germline CDR1 and CDR2: SGHRS and YFSETQ. J gave up 6 bases and V 4 bases, and 5 bases lay outside the gene matches. The CDR3 length is 13 residues. CDR3 sequence (DNA): TGCGCCAGCAGCGTACAGGGGGTGCCTGAAGCTTTCTTT. Its protein is CASSVQGVPEAFF.

The rearrangement joins TRBV7-3 to TRBJ2-3; TRBD2 matches 12 bases. Germline loops: CDR1 SGHTA, CDR2 FQGTGA. This CDR3 has 16 amino acids. V was pared by 2 bases and J by 2 bases, with 2 bases of the junction left unmatched. The CDR3 spells CASSLGLAGFTDTQYF. The CDR3 DNA is TGTGCCAGCAGCTTAGGACTAGCGGGGTTCACAGATACGCAGTATTTT.